The sequence of this TCR beta chain was determined in a study of radiation and T cells in renal cell carcinoma (TCRdb year 2020). With regard to the full study: In total, 53 samples underwent TCR beta sequencing: 25 or so tumors plus 27 peripheral blood samples. The last blood draw occurred 4 weeks after radiation, at the same time as nephrectomy. In the 40 to 60 samples combined, 4 million to 5 million unique CDR3 nucleotide sequences were found, encoding approximately 2,900,000 unique CDR3 amino acid sequences. Overall results and qualifications from the work: Because pretreatment tumor biopsies were not available, the baseline intratumoral presence of clonotypes could not be determined. Blood repertoire dynamics were not followed beyond 4 weeks after treatment. Effects of radiation dose or scheduling on the TCR repertoire could not be addressed with the single-armed trial design. An increase in top tumor clonotypes in blood was observed from baseline to 2 weeks post-radiation, followed by contraction by 4 weeks, which was taken to suggest transient expansion of tumor-resident clones.

TCR beta libraries were generated from genomic DNA with the immunoSEQ kit, following the manufacturer's recommendations. To prepare the libraries, a first multiplex PCR with proprietary primers was run, followed by a second PCR that added unique barcodes, and a bead cleanup was done after each round. Each sample batch included a kit-provided positive control reaction and a negative control reaction. The final libraries were assessed on an Agilent 4200 TapeStation D1000 ScreenTape, pooled by volume, and quantified by qPCR. Sequencing ran on an Illumina NextSeq500 with a MidOutput 150-cycle cartridge, using 156 Read1 and 15 Index1 cycles with kit custom primers. The pooled library was loaded at approximately 0.97 pM with about 18% PhiX control spiked in. Per the authors' processing: Vendor-processed data were analyzed in R, with a clonotype defined as all T cells sharing the same CDR3 nucleotide sequence. For clone abundance analyses, frequencies were normalized to the 10,000 most abundant clones per sample. Public T cell clones, which averaged fewer than five per sample, were removed prior to analysis. Tumor-enriched and baseline blood-enriched clonotypes were defined by at least a 32-fold difference in abundance between compartments. A beta-binomial differential abundance model was used to identify clonotypes that were expanded or contracted between blood time points. Tumor-blood repertoire similarity was measured with the Baroni-Urbani and Buser coefficient, and group comparisons used two-tailed Wilcoxon tests in R. TCRdb took this table from immuneACCESS and kept in-frame rearrangements with V and J called. Such tables lack part of the clones; where checked against another copy, unresolved V genes explain under half of the gap, and the rest is unexplained. V, J and clone size were drawn from that table, and D and trimming were deduced from the DNA. This sample has fewer than 85,000 clones in its table, and approximately 90% of those were observed once. The top ten hold 5% to 7.5% of the sample.

The time point label, as the study defines it: blood 4 weeks post-SBRT, at nephrectomy. The sample's treatment or condition label is to be understood as: 15 Gy SBRT to primary tumor, nephrectomy 4 weeks later. Samples came from a clinical trial, in which primary renal cell carcinomas received 15 Gy stereotactic body radiation therapy followed by nephrectomy 4 weeks later. Serial peripheral blood from radiation-treated patients was sampled at baseline, 2 weeks and 4 weeks after SBRT to track tumor-enriched clonotypes. Every patient's renal cell carcinoma showed clear cell pathology. Genomic DNA for TCR sequencing was prepared using the QIAamp DNA Blood Mini Kit (Qiagen). Samples were included in the analyses only if all quality control checks were passed. This clone was counted a single time. Its antigen is unknown. The sample holds no much larger clone one base away, and base qualities are not on file.

The germline V gene specifies SGHDT as CDR1 and YYEEEE as CDR2. The CDR3 runs 13 residues from the cysteine to the phenylalanine. Only the CDR3 DNA is retained, 39 bases long and in frame from the first base. V and J lose 3 bases and 5 bases, and a span of 11 bases separates them. The sequence links TRBV5-6 to TRBJ2-5; possibly the D gene is TRBD2, per 7 matching bases. Sequenced here: blood, sampled from a patient whose treatment included radiotherapy and nephrectomy. This TCR was sampled from a woman aged 70-85 years with renal cell carcinoma. The sequence in DNA is TGTGCCAGCAGCTGGGGGGGCCCGGAGACCCAGTACTTC. Its protein product is CASSWGGPETQYF. Joined to the reference TRBV5-6 and TRBJ2-5 proteins, this CDR3 gives the full variable domain: DAGVTQSPTHLIKTRGQQVTLRCSPKSGHDTVSWYQQALGQGPQFIFQYYEEEERQRGNFPDRFSGHQFPNYSSELNVNALLLGDSALYLCASSWGGPETQYFGPGTRLLVL.